A single count supports the clone carrying this T cell receptor (beta chain). This table comes from immunoSEQ multiplex PCR, and its TCRdb copy is limited to in-frame clones, with some not included. The sample shows over a million clones, under 80% of them seen only once. Trimming took 7 bases from V and 2 from J, leaving 11 bases between them. CDR1 is ENHRY, CDR2 SYGVKD, per germline. This CDR3 comprises 13 residues. The record originates from a study of shared clonotypes between healthy human individuals. The V and J genes are TRBV10-3 and TRBJ2-5; a possible D gene is TRBD2 (6 bases). Sequences were obtained from memory CD4+ T cells sorted from blood. Indicated subset: CD45RA-negative fraction. This clonotype originated in a man between 18 and 35 years old in good health. The CDR3 DNA sequence: TGTGCCATCACGGCGGGGCCACAAGAGACCCAGTACTTC. Amino acids: CAITAGPQETQYF.